Shown below are 19 T cell receptor beta chains from a single sample sequenced in a study of blood T cell repertoires in COVID-19. TCRdb keeps only in-frame clones here, not all; method: immunoSEQ multiplex PCR. There are about 50,000 clones in the sample; approximately 85% occur only once, and approximately 6.9% lies in the top ten. The sequencing input was peripheral blood. All receptors come from a man aged 60-69 years with acute or convalescent COVID-19.

The chain uses TRBV18 and TRBJ2-2, with D perhaps matching TRBD2 (5 bases). V gave up 6 bases and J gave up 2 bases, with 16 bases separating them. Looked up from germline, CDR1 is KGHSH and CDR2 is LQKENI. This CDR3 has 16 residues. CDR3 coding DNA: TGTGCCAGCTCCCTCGGGGTGTTGGATAACACCGGGGAGCTGTTTTTT. Its translation: CASSLGVLDNTGELFF.

This clone is a singleton in its sample. The rearrangement joins TRBV5-1 to TRBJ2-3; 7 bases agree with TRBD1. This CDR3 has 15 amino acids. In germline, CDR1 is SGHRS, CDR2 YFSETQ. V trimming: 4 bases; J trimming: 2 bases; junction bases outside the gene matches: 7. CDR3 coding DNA: TGCGCCAGCAGCCTACAGGGGCTACCCACAGATACGCAGTATTTT. Its translation is CASSLQGLPTDTQYF.

The chain has TRBV7-9 and TRBJ2-1, with TRBD2 matching 12 bases. CDR1 and CDR2 (germline): SEHNR, FQNEAQ (reference sequence). The CDR3 has 16 amino acids. V dropped 10 bases and J dropped 2; count of bases not matched to a gene: 9. The CDR3 region is CATPSGRARTYNEQFF. For the CDR3, the DNA is TGTGCCACGCCTAGCGGGAGGGCCAGAACCTACAATGAGCAGTTCTTC.

This clone was detected only once. The chain employs TRBV15 and TRBJ2-7; 11 bases line up with TRBD2. V shed 8 bases and J 2 bases; nucleotides not matched to a gene: 5. The CDR3 consists of 14 residues. The V gene's germline CDR1 is LNHNV and CDR2 YYDKDF (reference sequence). The CDR3 sequence: CATSGTSGTYEQYF. CDR3 in DNA: TGTGCCACCTCCGGGACTAGCGGCACCTACGAGCAGTACTTC.

The chain employs TRBV12-3 or TRBV12-4 and TRBJ1-1; the D gene is possibly TRBD1 (5 bases). The CDR3 sequence is 13 residues long. The ends were cut back, 7 bases at V and 5 bases at J, with 14 bases in the middle. The CDR3 nucleotides are TGTGCCAGCACTTCCGGGGGAAGAACTGAAGCTTTCTTT. Translated, it gives CASTSGGRTEAFF.

The chain combines TRBV2 with TRBJ2-5; 12 nucleotides line up with TRBD2. In germline, CDR1 is SNHLY, CDR2 FYNNEI. CDR3 length: 15 residues. V trimming: 6 bases; J trimming: 4 bases; junction bases outside the gene matches: 6. The CDR3 here is CASRAELAGGETQYF. Written as DNA, the CDR3 is TGTGCCAGCAGAGCCGAACTAGCGGGAGGAGAGACCCAGTACTTC.

The V gene is TRBV9, the J gene TRBJ2-7; D unresolved. CDR3 length equals 14 residues. CDR1 and CDR2 (germline): SGDLS, YYNGEE. V was trimmed by 3 bases and J by 4 bases, leaving 14 bases between them. CDR3 in DNA: TGTGCCAGCAGCGGTGAGAGGAGTTTTTACGAGCAGTACTTC. Translating gives CASSGERSFYEQYF.

CDR3 region: CASSSHRGEPTGANVLTF. CDR3 nucleotide sequence: TGTGCCAGCAGCTCCCACAGGGGGGAGCCGACTGGGGCCAACGTCCTGACTTTC. This sequence joins TRBV7-2 and TRBJ2-6; 8 bases are shared with TRBD1. From germline, CDR1 is SGHTA and CDR2 FQGNSA. This CDR3 is built from 18 residues. V shed 4 bases and J 2 bases; nucleotides not matched to a gene: 10. Supplemented by reference TRBV7-2 and TRBJ2-6, the full variable domain reads GAGVSQSPSNKVTEKGKDVELRCDPISGHTALYWYRQSLGQGLEFLIYFQGNSAPDKSGLPSDRFSAERTGGSVSTLTIQRTQQEDSAVYLCASSSHRGEPTGANVLTFGAGSRLTVL.

The genes are TRBV15 and TRBJ2-3; 14 bases match TRBD2. This CDR3 contains 19 residues. The germline V gene has CDR1 LNHNV and CDR2 YYDKDF (reference sequence). The V segment lost 4 bases and the J segment 4 bases; nucleotides outside the gene matches: 13. CDR3 region: CATSKPPGLAGGVADTQYF. The CDR3, as DNA: TGTGCCACCAGCAAACCCCCTGGACTAGCGGGAGGTGTGGCAGATACGCAGTATTTT.

The chain links TRBV2 to TRBJ2-5; D remains ambiguous. The CDR3 extends over 12 amino acids. V lost 3 bases to trimming and J lost 7 bases, with 9 bases between them. Germline V lookup: CDR1 SNHLY, CDR2 FYNNEI. The CDR3 region is CASSERGWTQYF. DNA for the CDR3: TGTGCCAGCAGTGAGAGAGGCTGGACCCAGTACTTC.

Remarks on this clone: At one boundary the junction diverges from the germline segment, which might be a read error. The chain couples TRBV7-7 to TRBJ1-4; D perhaps matches TRBD1 (5 bases). CDR1 and CDR2 (germline): SSHAT, FNYEAQ (reference sequence). The CDR3 sequence is 15 residues long. CDR3 in amino acids: CASSLTGRENEKLFF. The CDR3 DNA reads as TGTGCTAGCAGCTTGACGGGACGGGAGAATGAAAAACTGTTTTTT.

This clone has a handful of counts. This chain connects TRBV5-8 to TRBJ1-1; no clear D gene. Deletions cut 2 bases from V and 1 base from J, with 6 bases between. Germline V gene lookup returns CDR1 SGHTS and CDR2 YDEGEE. CDR3 length: 13 residues. The CDR3, as DNA: TGTGCCAGCAGCTTCGAGAAGAACACTGAAGCTTTCTTT. The encoded protein is CASSFEKNTEAFF.

The chain joins TRBV28 to TRBJ1-2; D is perhaps TRBD1 (5 bases). Trimming pared 6 bases from V and 4 bases from J, leaving 15 bases between. The germline gives CDR1 MDHEN, CDR2 SYDVKM. This CDR3 contains 14 residues. CDR3 loop: CASRTGGEGYGYTF. CDR3 DNA: TGTGCCAGCAGGACCGGGGGGGAGGGCTATGGCTACACCTTC.

V and J are TRBV6-1 and TRBJ1-6, with no clear D. Germline loops: CDR1 MNHNS, CDR2 SASEGT. This CDR3 region has 13 residues. Trimming stripped 2 bases from V and 3 bases from J, with 2 bases between. CDR3 in amino acids: CASSEHYNSPLHF. The CDR3 nucleotides read TGTGCCAGCAGTGAACACTATAATTCACCCCTCCACTTT.

V usage is TRBV19 and J usage is TRBJ2-3, with a weak D call TRBD2 (5 bases). The CDR3 runs to 13 residues. CDR1 is LNHDA and CDR2 is SQIVND in the germline V gene (reference sequence). Deletions cut 5 bases from V and 0 bases from J, with 6 bases between. The CDR3 loop is CASSPGSTDTQYF. CDR3 bases: TGTGCCAGTAGTCCGGGGAGCACAGATACGCAGTATTTT.

The gene calls are TRBV7-9 and TRBJ2-3; 15 positions match TRBD2. The V gene end was trimmed by 3 bases and the J gene end by 5 bases; junction bases not matched to a gene: 3. CDR1 is SEHNR and CDR2 is FQNEAQ in the germline V gene (reference sequence). CDR3 length: 16 residues. The CDR3 DNA is TGTGCCAGCAGCTTCGGACTAGCGGGAGGGCGAGATACGCAGTATTTT. Amino acids: CASSFGLAGGRDTQYF.

V is TRBV5-1 and J is TRBJ1-5; 10 bases line up with TRBD1. The CDR3 has 14 amino acids. Germline-derived CDR1 and CDR2 are SGHRS and YFSETQ. J gave up 5 bases and V 4 bases, and 3 bases lay outside the gene matches. The CDR3 nucleotides are TGCGCCAGCAGCCCGGGACAGGGGCATCAGCCCCAGCATTTT. Translation gives CASSPGQGHQPQHF.

V gene TRBV2 combines with J gene TRBJ1-5; the match to TRBD1 covers 7 bases. From germline, CDR1 is SNHLY and CDR2 FYNNEI. V dropped 11 bases and J dropped 1; count of bases not matched to a gene: 8. The CDR3 has 14 residues. The CDR3 bases are TGTGCCTCTAAGGGGGCTTTGAGCAATCAGCCCCAGCATTTT. Protein sequence: CASKGALSNQPQHF.

The chain recombines TRBV29-1 with TRBJ2-7, with D maybe TRBD1 (5 bases). Between the trimmed V and J ends, which lost 0 bases and 0 bases, there was a span of 12 bases. The CDR3 is made up of 15 amino acids. In germline, CDR1 is SQVTM, CDR2 ANQGSEA. CDR3 in DNA: TGCAGCGTTGAAGATACGACAGAGAGCTCCTACGAGCAGTACTTC. Residues: CSVEDTTESSYEQYF.